This TCR beta chain originates from a study of T cell responses to AZD1222 COVID-19 vaccine. Concerning this clone itself: Its matching antigen is unknown.

This table comes from immunoSEQ multiplex PCR, and its TCRdb copy is limited to in-frame clones, with some not included. Here the sample spans 70,000 to 85,000 clones, roughly 85% being singletons. Study-wide results and limits: Close to half of spike-specific TCRs reportedly recognize unmutated variant regions. Following two doses of AZD1222, Spike-specific TCR breadth and depth rose. Clonal diversity was possibly underestimated, and the donors were mostly white British, with more females. It was only a handful of AZD1222 recipients who were seropositive at baseline.

The TCR was taken from an adult in good health. Here the sequenced sample was peripheral blood, taken on day 0 of AZD1222 vaccination.

CDR3 sequence: CATSQDRRYGYTF. The CDR3 DNA reads as TGTGCCACCAGTCAGGACAGGAGGTATGGCTACACCTTC. This chain connects TRBV15 to TRBJ1-2; 7 bases fit TRBD1. This CDR3 is built from 13 residues. CDR1 is LNHNV and CDR2 is YYDKDF in the germline V gene (reference sequence). The J segment lost 5 bases and the V segment lost 6 bases, leaving 6 bases of the junction unmatched.